This T cell receptor (beta chain) was captured by sequencing in a study of post-analysis software for immune sequencing data (dated by TCRdb to the mid-2010s). Broadly, across the study: Relapsing-remitting, secondary progressive and progressive-relapsing multiple sclerosis were recorded as disease courses, and subtype annotation was lacking for some patients. The multiple sclerosis patient repertoires were compared with roughly twelve previously published healthy control repertoires from donors aged about 6 to 26 years. A subset of samples was prepared in parallel using single-end sample barcoding, then pooled and co-amplified after Illumina adapter ligation.

Findings and caveats that apply to the study as a whole: Direct clustering with F measure showed strong co-clustering of samples prepared in the same batch, prompting a batch-effect correction. Significantly higher frequencies in patients than in controls were found for roughly 5 TRBV segments, including TRBV5-6, TRBV5-1 and TRBV20-1. The control group was slightly older than the multiple sclerosis patient group. Significantly lower normalized Chao1 diversity was found in multiple sclerosis patients than in controls, suggesting substantial peripheral T-cell clonal expansion.

Library method: PCR. The reads were generated on an Illumina HiSeq 2500. To reduce PCR and sequencing biases, unique molecular identifiers were built into the TCR beta cDNA libraries. Per 1 to 10 million input T cells, roughly 0.5 million cDNA molecules were obtained, such that each molecule approximated one T cell. The patient libraries were prepared and sequenced with the same protocol used for the earlier healthy control dataset. Within a given batch, samples were prepared together, multiplexed and sequenced on the same HiSeq lane. On the authors' methods: Raw barcoded reads were processed with MIGEC, discarding single-read molecular identifier groups before consensus assembly and CDR3 extraction. Clonotype tables were post-analysed with VDJtools, and diversity was normalized by down-sampling all datasets to the smallest sample size. To correct batch-related cross-sample contamination, repertoire overlap clustering matched CDR3 amino acid sequences but not nucleotide sequences. TCRdb applied fastp at Q25 and MiXCR to the public reads, then kept only in-frame beta chains. One record per CDR3 amino acid sequence lists the most common genes and DNA. The V and J calls and clone size are TCRdb's, not the authors'. Within this sample are some 240,000 distinct CDR3 sequences, with 36% of them counted one time only. The leading ten clones occupy around 4.8% of the sample.

To demonstrate the VDJtools post-analysis software, TCR beta repertoires were profiled from the peripheral blood of 10 to 15 young patients with multiple sclerosis. The multiple sclerosis patients were children and adolescents ranging in age from roughly 6 to 16 years. CDR1 and CDR2 are read off the germline V gene (reference sequence) as SGHKS and YYEKEE. V is pared back by 0 bases and J by 11 bases, with 11 bases lying between the germline termini. The cysteine opens and the phenylalanine closes a CDR3 of 12 amino acids. The read is trimmed to its CDR3 DNA, 36 bases read in frame from base 1. As for this clonotype: The antigen it recognizes is unknown. A much larger clone differs by one base, so this may be a read error.

Sequencing input: blood. The clonotype originates from a girl aged 5 to 17 with multiple sclerosis. The chain uses TRBV5-5 and TRBJ2-5, with TRBD2 perhaps the D gene, on 5 matching bases. The encoded CDR3 is CASSLGGDQQYF. The DNA reads TGTGCCAGCAGCTTGGGGGGAGATCAACAGTACTTC.